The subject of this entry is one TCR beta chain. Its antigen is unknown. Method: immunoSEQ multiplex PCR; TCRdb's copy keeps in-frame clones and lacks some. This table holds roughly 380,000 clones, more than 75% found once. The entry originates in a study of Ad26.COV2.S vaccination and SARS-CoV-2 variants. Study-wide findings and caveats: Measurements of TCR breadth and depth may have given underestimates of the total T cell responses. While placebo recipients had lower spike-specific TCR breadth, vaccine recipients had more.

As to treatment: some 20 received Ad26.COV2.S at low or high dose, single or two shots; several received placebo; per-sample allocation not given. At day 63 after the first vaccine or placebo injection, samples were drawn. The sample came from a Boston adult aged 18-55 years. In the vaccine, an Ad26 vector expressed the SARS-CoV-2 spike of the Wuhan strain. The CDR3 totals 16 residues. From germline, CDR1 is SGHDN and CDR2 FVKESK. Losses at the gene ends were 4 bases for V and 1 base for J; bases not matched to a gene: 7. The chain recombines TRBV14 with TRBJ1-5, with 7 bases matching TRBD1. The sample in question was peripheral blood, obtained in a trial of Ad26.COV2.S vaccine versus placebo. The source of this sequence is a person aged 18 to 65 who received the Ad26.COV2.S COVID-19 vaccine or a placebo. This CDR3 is CASSLDRDGSNQPQHF. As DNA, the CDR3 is TGTGCCAGCAGCCTTGACAGGGACGGAAGCAATCAGCCCCAGCATTTT. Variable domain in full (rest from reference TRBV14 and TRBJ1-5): EAGVTQFPSHSVIEKGQTVTLRCDPISGHDNLYWYRRVMGKEIKFLLHFVKESKQDESGMPNNRFLAERTGGTYSTLKVQPAELEDSGVYFCASSLDRDGSNQPQHFGDGTRLSIL.